This TCR beta chain was identified during a study of PD-1 blockade in classical Hodgkin lymphoma. Findings of the study overall: By C4D1, CD4+ diversity increased significantly, especially in complete responders.

About this clone itself: The antigen is not known.

Time point noted: cycle 4 day 1 (C4D1), after more than five weeks of nivolumab. After autologous stem cell transplantation all patients relapsed, and prior brentuximab vedotin exposure differed between cohorts. It was by magnetic negative selection that CD4+ T cells were purified from thawed PBMCs. Clones were read by immunoSEQ multiplex PCR, and TCRdb kept only the in-frame ones, dropping some. This table holds fewer than 35,000 clones, approximately 90% found once. This sequence was found in a human donor with classical Hodgkin lymphoma. The material sequenced was CD4+ T cells from blood, taken before the fourth cycle of nivolumab.

The CDR3 reads CASSLDITGVTGELFF. CDR3 DNA: TGTGCCAGCAGCTTGGACATAACAGGGGTCACCGGGGAGCTGTTTTTT. The chain recombines TRBV5-4 with TRBJ2-2; 7 bases match TRBD1. Germline V gives CDR1 SGHNT, CDR2 YYREEE (reference sequence). CDR3 length equals 16 residues. V shed 0 bases, J shed 4 bases, and the junction held 6 bases outside the gene matches.